This entry describes one TCR beta chain. Its specificity is unknown. Other nucleotide sequences in the sample specify the same CDR3. Profiled with immunoSEQ multiplex PCR; TCRdb holds only in-frame clones, not every one. The table has millions of clones, roughly 92% seen once. This record comes from a study of shared clonotypes between healthy human individuals. Study-level points and caveats: Non-shared clonotypes displayed generation probabilities falling below those of clonotypes present in all four donors.

Germline CDR1 KGHSH, CDR2 LQKENI. With 5 bases removed from V and 1 base from J, the gap between germline ends came to 9 bases. The CDR3 totals 13 residues. None of the donors, who were healthy HIV-negative adults, had recently had acute infections or vaccinations. Caucasian adults residing in Nashville, Tennessee made up all the donors. CD4+ cells underwent separation, giving CD45RA+ naive and CD45RA-negative memory subsets. Sequences were obtained from naive CD4+ T cells sorted from blood. Specified subset: CD45RA+ positively selected. The source of this sequence is a man between 18 and 29 years old in good health. The V call is TRBV18, the J call TRBJ2-7; D gene unclear. CDR3 nucleotide sequence: TGTGCCAGCTCAATTGGGGAATCCTACGAGCAGTACTTC. Its protein is CASSIGESYEQYF.